One sample yielded the 5 T cell receptor beta chains listed below, sequenced in a study of blood T cell repertoires in COVID-19. Here immunoSEQ multiplex PCR was the method, and the copy in TCRdb shows in-frame clones only, minus some. This table has a few hundred thousand clones, around nine tenths appearing once. The specimen sequenced was peripheral blood. All receptors derive from a woman between 40 and 50 years old who had recovered from COVID-19.

The rearrangement uses TRBV7-6 and TRBJ1-6, with TRBD1 matching 7 bases. The length of the CDR3 is 14 residues. The V gene's germline CDR1 is SGHVS and CDR2 FNYEAQ. With V trimmed by 5 bases and J by 6 bases, 4 bases remained unmatched. Here the CDR3 DNA reads TGTGCCAGCAGCCCCGCAGGGGGTAATTCACCCCTCCACTTT. Encoded protein: CASSPAGGNSPLHF. The full variable domain, rest sourced from reference TRBV7-6 and TRBJ1-6, is GAGVSQSPRYKVTKRGQDVALRCDPISGHVSLYWYRQALGQGPEFLTYFNYEAQQDKSGLPNDRFSAERPEGSISTLTIQRTEQRDSAMYRCASSPAGGNSPLHFGNGTRLTVT.

The CDR3 region has the DNA TGTGCCAGCAGTTTCGGACAGAGCTTAACTGGAAACACCATATATTTT. Amino acids: CASSFGQSLTGNTIYF. The chain has TRBV28 and TRBJ1-3, with D possibly matching TRBD1 (6 bases). CDR1 MDHEN and CDR2 SYDVKM come from the germline V gene. There are 16 residues in the CDR3. Trimming shortened V by 3 bases and J by 2 bases, and 14 bases separated the two germline ends.

The gene calls are TRBV6-5 and TRBJ1-1; 9 bases are shared with TRBD1. CDR1 MNHEY and CDR2 SVGAGI come from the germline V gene. The CDR3 length is 13 residues. Trimming at V came to 2 bases and at J to 9 bases, leaving 4 bases not matched to a gene. DNA of the CDR3: TGTGCCAGCAGTTACCCCGGGACAGGGAAAGCTTTCTTT. It translates to CASSYPGTGKAFF.

CDR3 residues: CASSLTMVGGPGSYNEQFF. The CDR3 DNA reads TGTGCCAGCAGCTTAACGATGGTGGGAGGGCCGGGGTCCTACAATGAGCAGTTCTTC. The J gene is TRBJ2-1, the V gene TRBV7-3; 7 bases agree with TRBD2. This CDR3 is 19 amino acids long. Germline values: CDR1 SGHTA, CDR2 FQGTGA. With V trimmed by 0 bases and J by 1 base, 12 bases remained unmatched.

The chain joins TRBV20-1 to TRBJ1-5; the D is unclear. With 0 bases removed from V and 10 bases from J, the gap between germline ends came to 7 bases. Germline lookup yields CDR1 DFQATT and CDR2 SNEGSKA (reference sequence). The CDR3 spans 11 residues. CDR3 DNA: TGCAGTGCTAGAGATCCGGGACCCCAGCATTTT. Encoded protein: CSARDPGPQHF.